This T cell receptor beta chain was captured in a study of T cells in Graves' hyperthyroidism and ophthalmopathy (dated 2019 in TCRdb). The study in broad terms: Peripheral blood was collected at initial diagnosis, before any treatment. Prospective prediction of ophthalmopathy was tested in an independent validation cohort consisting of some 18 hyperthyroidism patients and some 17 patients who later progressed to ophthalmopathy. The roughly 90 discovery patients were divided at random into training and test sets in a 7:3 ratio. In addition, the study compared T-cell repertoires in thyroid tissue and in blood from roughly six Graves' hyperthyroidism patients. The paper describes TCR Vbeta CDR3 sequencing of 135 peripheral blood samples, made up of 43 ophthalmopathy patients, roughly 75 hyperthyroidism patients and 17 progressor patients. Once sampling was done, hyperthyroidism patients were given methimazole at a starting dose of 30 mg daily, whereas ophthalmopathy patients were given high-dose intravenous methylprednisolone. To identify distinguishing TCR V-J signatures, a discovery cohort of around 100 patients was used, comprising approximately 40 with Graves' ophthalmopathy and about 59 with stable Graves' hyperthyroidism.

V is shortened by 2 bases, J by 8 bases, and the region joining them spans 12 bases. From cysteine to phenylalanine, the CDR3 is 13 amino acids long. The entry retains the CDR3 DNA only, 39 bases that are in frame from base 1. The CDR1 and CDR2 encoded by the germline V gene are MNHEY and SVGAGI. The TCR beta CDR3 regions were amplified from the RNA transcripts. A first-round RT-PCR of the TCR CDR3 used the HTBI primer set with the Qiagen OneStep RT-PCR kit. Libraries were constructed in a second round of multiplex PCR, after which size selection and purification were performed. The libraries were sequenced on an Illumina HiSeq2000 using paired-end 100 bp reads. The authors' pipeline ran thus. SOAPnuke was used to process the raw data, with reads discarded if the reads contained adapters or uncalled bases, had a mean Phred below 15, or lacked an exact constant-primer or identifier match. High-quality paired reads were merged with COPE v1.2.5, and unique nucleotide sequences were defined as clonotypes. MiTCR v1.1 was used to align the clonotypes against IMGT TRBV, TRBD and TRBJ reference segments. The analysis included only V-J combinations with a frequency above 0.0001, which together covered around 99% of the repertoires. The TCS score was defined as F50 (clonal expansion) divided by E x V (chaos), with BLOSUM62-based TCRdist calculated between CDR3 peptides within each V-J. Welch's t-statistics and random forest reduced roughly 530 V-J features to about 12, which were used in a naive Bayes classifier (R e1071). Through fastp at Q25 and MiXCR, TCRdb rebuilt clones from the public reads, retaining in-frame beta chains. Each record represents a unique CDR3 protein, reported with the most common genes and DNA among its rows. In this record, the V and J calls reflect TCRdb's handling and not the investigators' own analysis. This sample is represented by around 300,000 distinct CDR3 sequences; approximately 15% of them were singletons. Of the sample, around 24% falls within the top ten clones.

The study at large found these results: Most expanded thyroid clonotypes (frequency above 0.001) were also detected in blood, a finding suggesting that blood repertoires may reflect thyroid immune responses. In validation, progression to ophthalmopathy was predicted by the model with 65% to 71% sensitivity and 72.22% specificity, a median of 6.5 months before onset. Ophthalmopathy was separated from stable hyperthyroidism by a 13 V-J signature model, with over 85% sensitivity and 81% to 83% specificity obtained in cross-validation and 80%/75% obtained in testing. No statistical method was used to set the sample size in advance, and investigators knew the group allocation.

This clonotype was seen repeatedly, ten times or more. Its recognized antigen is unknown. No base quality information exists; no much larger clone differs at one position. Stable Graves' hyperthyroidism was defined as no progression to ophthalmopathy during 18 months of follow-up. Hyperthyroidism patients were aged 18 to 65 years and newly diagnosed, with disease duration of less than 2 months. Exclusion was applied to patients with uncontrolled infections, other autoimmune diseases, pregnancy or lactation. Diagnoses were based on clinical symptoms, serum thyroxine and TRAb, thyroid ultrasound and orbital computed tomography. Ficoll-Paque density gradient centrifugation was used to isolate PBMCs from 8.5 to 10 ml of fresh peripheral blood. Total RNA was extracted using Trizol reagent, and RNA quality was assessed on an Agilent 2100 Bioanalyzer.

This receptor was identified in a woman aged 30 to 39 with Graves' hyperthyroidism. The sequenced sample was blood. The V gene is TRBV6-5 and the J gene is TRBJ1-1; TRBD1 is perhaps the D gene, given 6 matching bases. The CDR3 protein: CASSYGQPAEAFF. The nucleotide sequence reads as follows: TGTGCCAGCAGTTACGGACAGCCGGCCGAAGCTTTCTTT.